These 16 T cell receptor beta chains share one sample of origin, sequenced in a study of technical replicates of blood from several donors. Clones were read by immunoSEQ multiplex PCR, and TCRdb kept only the in-frame ones, dropping some. The table lists 100,000 or so clones, 96% of them singletons. Material: T cells isolated from PBMCs. The receptors shown here come from a human donor in good health.

This sequence joins TRBV28 and TRBJ1-5; D might be TRBD1 (6 bases). V was clipped by 8 bases and J by 1 base, with 15 bases between them. Germline assignment: CDR1 MDHEN and CDR2 SYDVKM. The CDR3 loop spans 15 amino acids. For the CDR3, the DNA is TGTGCCAGCGTTAGAGACAGGTTAAGCAATCAGCCCCAGCATTTT. Protein sequence: CASVRDRLSNQPQHF.

The rearrangement joins TRBV6-6 to TRBJ2-7; 7 positions match TRBD2. The CDR3 is 14 residues long. J lost 3 bases, V lost 6 bases, and 8 bases had no gene match. Germline values: CDR1 MNHNY, CDR2 SVGAGI (reference sequence). The CDR3 sequence: CASRVGTGGYEQYF. CDR3 sequence (DNA): TGTGCCAGCAGAGTCGGTACGGGGGGCTACGAGCAGTACTTC.

The chain combines TRBV28 with TRBJ1-1; 7 bases align to TRBD1. Trimming cost V 2 bases and J 7 bases; bases outside gene matches: 4. This CDR3 is 13 amino acids long. Germline loops: CDR1 MDHEN, CDR2 SYDVKM. The CDR3 reads CASSLTGVGEAFF. The CDR3 DNA sequence: TGTGCCAGCAGTTTAACAGGGGTAGGTGAAGCTTTCTTT.

The chain employs TRBV28 and TRBJ2-3, with 9 bases that match TRBD2. The length of the CDR3 is 18 residues. V lost 3 bases to trimming and J lost 6 bases; unmatched junction nucleotides: 16. Germline V CDR1 and CDR2: MDHEN, SYDVKM. CDR3 protein: CASSFSRSSGTSGDTQYF. In DNA, the CDR3 is TGTGCCAGCAGTTTTTCGCGTTCTAGCGGGACCTCAGGGGATACGCAGTATTTT.

The V gene is TRBV6-1, the J gene TRBJ1-2; D not resolved. Trimming stripped 6 bases from V and 8 bases from J, with 13 bases between. This CDR3 is 12 amino acids long. Germline V gene sequence: CDR1 MNHNS, CDR2 SASEGT. CDR3: CASRQAPRGYTF. CDR3 in DNA: TGTGCCAGCAGGCAGGCTCCCAGGGGCTACACCTTC.

This chain joins TRBV5-1 and TRBJ2-7; 10 bases match TRBD1. Germline CDR1 SGHRS, CDR2 YFSETQ. J lost 6 bases, V lost 5 bases, and 11 bases had no gene match. The length of the CDR3 is 15 residues. The CDR3 nucleotides read TGCGCCAGCAGTCAGAGCTGGACAGGGGGTTTCGAGCAGTACTTC. Translated: CASSQSWTGGFEQYF. The complete variable domain, with remaining parts taken from reference TRBV5-1 and TRBJ2-7, reads KAGVTQTPRYLIKTRGQQVTLSCSPISGHRSVSWYQQTPGQGLQFLFEYFSETQRNKGNFPGRFSGRQFSNSRSEMNVSTLELGDSALYLCASSQSWTGGFEQYFGPGTRLTVT.

The V call is TRBV7-2, the J call TRBJ2-3; 9 positions match TRBD2. Trimming removed 5 bases from V and 7 bases from J; junction bases left unmatched: 13. CDR3 length: 16 amino acids. The V gene's germline CDR1 is SGHTA and CDR2 FQGNSA. CDR3 in amino acids: CASSPGAGTSPHTQYF. The DNA of the CDR3 is TGTGCCAGCAGCCCAGGGGCCGGGACTAGCCCACATACGCAGTATTTT.

The V and J genes are TRBV5-1 and TRBJ1-2; 7 nucleotides agree with TRBD1. CDR3 size: 14 residues. V dropped 2 bases and J dropped 0; count of bases not matched to a gene: 1. Germline loops: CDR1 SGHRS, CDR2 YFSETQ. CDR3 sequence reads: CASSLGTANYGYTF. In DNA form, the CDR3 reads TGCGCCAGCAGCTTAGGGACAGCTAACTATGGCTACACCTTC.

This clone showed up just once. V usage is TRBV12-5 and J usage is TRBJ1-1; D not resolved. The CDR3 has 11 residues. Trimming cost V 7 bases and J 6 bases, with 9 bases left between them. Germline loops: CDR1 LGHNT, CDR2 FRNRAP. CDR3 coding DNA: TGTGCTAGTGTCCTACGTGCTGAAGCTTTCTTT. Translation gives CASVLRAEAFF. The full variable domain, with the rest looked up from reference TRBV12-5 and TRBJ1-1, is DARVTQTPRHKVTEMGQEVTMRCQPILGHNTVFWYRQTMMQGLELLAYFRNRAPLDDSGMPKDRFSAEMPDATLATLKIQPSEPRDSAVYFCASVLRAEAFFGQGTRLTVV.

This rearrangement joins TRBV2 to TRBJ1-4; TRBD1 matches at 9 bases. V gave up 4 bases and J gave up 3 bases; unmatched junction bases: 0. The CDR3 has 14 residues. Germline CDR1 reads SNHLY; CDR2 reads FYNNEI. The CDR3 DNA follows: TGTGCCAGCAGTGGACAGGGGGCTAATGAAAAACTGTTTTTT. Translated: CASSGQGANEKLFF.

The V and J genes are TRBV27 and TRBJ2-3; possibly TRBD1 for D (5 bases). The CDR3 covers 15 residues. Germline V gene data show CDR1 as MNHEY and CDR2 as SMNVEV (reference sequence). V dropped 6 bases and J dropped 2 bases, with 15 bases sitting between them. The CDR3 region has the DNA TGTGCCAGCAGCTACAAGGGGAAGGCCACAGATACGCAGTATTTT. Translation gives CASSYKGKATDTQYF.

The V gene is TRBV10-3, the J gene TRBJ2-3, with unresolved D. The CDR3 covers 14 residues. Germline values: CDR1 ENHRY, CDR2 SYGVKD. V lost 5 bases to trimming and J lost 4 bases, with 13 bases between them. CDR3 in DNA: TGTGCCATCAGTCTGTCTCGTCGGGCAGATACGCAGTATTTT. Translating it yields CAISLSRRADTQYF.

The chain combines TRBV2 with TRBJ2-2, with 9 bases lining up with TRBD2. V was pared by 4 bases and J by 7 bases, with 1 base of the junction left unmatched. This CDR3 is built from 13 residues. The V gene's germline CDR1 is SNHLY and CDR2 FYNNEI. The CDR3 DNA reads as TGTGCCAGCAGTGGCGGGAGGGGCGGGGAGCTGTTTTTT. This encodes CASSGGRGGELFF.

The genes are TRBV5-5 and TRBJ1-1; TRBD1 might be the D (5 bases). The CDR3 is 14 amino acids. The germline CDR1 and CDR2 sequences are SGHKS and YYEKEE (reference sequence). V shed 4 bases and J shed 3 bases, with 13 bases lying between them. The CDR3 region has the DNA TGTGCCAGCAGCCAGGGTCCTCACGACACTGAAGCTTTCTTT. Its translation is CASSQGPHDTEAFF. The full variable domain, with the rest looked up from reference TRBV5-5 and TRBJ1-1, is DAGVTQSPTHLIKTRGQQVTLRCSPISGHKSVSWYQQVLGQGPQFIFQYYEKEERGRGNFPDRFSARQFPNYSSELNVNALLLGDSALYLCASSQGPHDTEAFFGQGTRLTVV.

This rearrangement joins TRBV2 to TRBJ1-2; 10 nucleotides match TRBD1. CDR3 length: 14 residues. Germline values: CDR1 SNHLY, CDR2 FYNNEI. Losses at the gene ends were 7 bases for V and 8 bases for J; bases not matched to a gene: 10. Written as DNA, the CDR3 is TGTGCCAGCACCGAAGGGACAGGGGCTGAGGGCTACACCTTC. Protein sequence: CASTEGTGAEGYTF. Using reference TRBV2 and TRBJ1-2 for the parts outside the CDR3, the full variable domain is EPEVTQTPSHQVTQMGQEVILRCVPISNHLYFYWYRQILGQKVEFLVSFYNNEISEKSEIFDDQFSVERPDGSNFTLKIRSTKLEDSAMYFCASTEGTGAEGYTFGSGTRLTVV.

V is TRBV25-1 and J is TRBJ2-7; D call uncertain. Germline CDR1 MGHDK, CDR2 SYGVNS. V lost 8 bases to trimming and J lost 6 bases, with 17 bases between them. The CDR3 runs 13 residues. The CDR3, as DNA: TGTGCCAGCGCCTCCCTCCTGAGGCCCGAGCAGTACTTC. Amino acids: CASASLLRPEQYF.